This T cell receptor (beta chain) was captured by sequencing in a study of T-cell memory formation after mild COVID-19. This clonotype was observed a few times. Germline V CDR1 and CDR2: SGHDT, YYEEEE. CDR3 length: 16 amino acids. Deletions cut 1 base from V and 4 bases from J, with 16 bases between. MiXCR was run by TCRdb on the 5' RACE reads, yielding one entry per CDR3 protein. The table has approximately 260,000 distinct CDR3 sequences, about a sixth seen once. The chain carries TRBV5-6 and TRBJ2-3; D remains unclear. The clonotype comes from a man between 18 and 35 years old who had mild COVID-19 (a few samples of this study predate the infection). Cell type and time point are not known. Sequencing was performed on PBMCs or a T cell subset sorted from them (not recorded which). The CDR3 reads CASSLPVGDAADTQYF. The CDR3 DNA is TGTGCCAGCAGCTTGCCGGTTGGGGATGCAGCAGATACGCAGTATTTT.